Reported below is one TCR beta chain. Its specificity is unknown. CDR1 and CDR2 (germline): SGDLS, YYNGEE. Trimming took 1 base from V and 6 from J, leaving 13 bases between them. This CDR3 is built from 14 residues. This entry comes from a study of shared clonotypes between healthy human individuals. It was roughly 88 million PBMCs that unsorted samples used for genomic DNA. Sequencing was performed on unsorted PBMC DNA using ten immunoSEQ deep assay plates. Source study methods: Junction-only sequences produced by ImmunoSEQ had no quality scores, so filtering differed. Clones were sequenced by immunoSEQ multiplex PCR, and TCRdb holds only the in-frame ones, with some missing. V and J calls and clone size follow that table, whereas D and trimming were derived from the DNA. The sample includes roughly 480,000 clones, 79% of them seen just once. Study-wide results and caveats: Only blood was sampled, and tissue TCR repertoires likely differ from blood ones.

The rearrangement joins TRBV9 to TRBJ1-1; no definite D call. The receptor was isolated from a woman aged 40 to 50 in good health. Some clones in this sample may be carry-over from other donors' samples. Sequencing used PBMCs. The CDR3 nucleotides are TGTGCCAGCAGCGTATTGGCGGTTAGCGCTGAAGCTTTCTTT. The encoded protein is CASSVLAVSAEAFF.